Presented here are 23 T cell receptor beta chains from one specimen sequenced in a study of blood T cell repertoires in COVID-19. TCRdb's copy holds only in-frame clones and misses some; the assay was immunoSEQ multiplex PCR. The sample has around 450,000 clones; less than 95% are singletons. The sample comprised PBMCs or T cells enriched from blood (not recorded which). Receptors originate from a man younger than 30 who had recovered from COVID-19.

The chain employs TRBV28 and TRBJ1-1; 11 positions match TRBD1. This CDR3 contains 17 residues. Germline V lookup: CDR1 MDHEN, CDR2 SYDVKM. Germline trimming cut 4 bases from V and 1 base from J; bases unmatched to any gene: 8. CDR3 sequence (DNA): TGTGCCAGCAGTTCTCTGGACAGGGGGCGCGGGAACACTGAAGCTTTCTTT. This sequence encodes CASSSLDRGRGNTEAFF.

The J gene is TRBJ1-3, the V gene TRBV27; 7 nucleotides agree with TRBD1. CDR3 length equals 15 residues. J lost 7 bases, V lost 8 bases, and 14 bases had no gene match. From germline, CDR1 is MNHEY and CDR2 SMNVEV (reference sequence). Here the CDR3 DNA reads TGTGCCAGCGGGGAAGTAGGGGGCGCGGGTAACACCATATATTTT. This codes for CASGEVGGAGNTIYF.

The chain has TRBV5-5 and TRBJ1-2; D uncertain. Deletions cut 0 bases from V and 4 bases from J, with 7 bases between. This CDR3 spans 13 amino acids. Germline V lookup: CDR1 SGHKS, CDR2 YYEKEE (reference sequence). The DNA for the CDR3 is TGTGCCAGCAGCTTGGCGGAGCTCTATGGCTACACCTTC. Amino acids: CASSLAELYGYTF. Full variable domain (rest looked up from reference TRBV5-5 and TRBJ1-2): DAGVTQSPTHLIKTRGQQVTLRCSPISGHKSVSWYQQVLGQGPQFIFQYYEKEERGRGNFPDRFSARQFPNYSSELNVNALLLGDSALYLCASSLAELYGYTFGSGTRLTVV.

CDR3 residues: CASSDGAGDNQPQHF. Here the CDR3 DNA reads TGTGCCAGCAGCGACGGCGCAGGGGACAATCAGCCCCAGCATTTT. V is TRBV11-3 and J is TRBJ1-5; TRBD1 is a possible D gene (6 bases). Germline V CDR1 and CDR2: SGHNT, YENEEA. Trimming shortened V by 5 bases and J by 3 bases, and 14 bases separated the two germline ends. The length of the CDR3 is 15 residues.

The V call is TRBV9, the J call TRBJ1-6; 7 bases are shared with TRBD1. Germline CDR1 SGDLS, CDR2 YYNGEE. The CDR3 spans 13 residues. J gave up 11 bases and V 5 bases, and 7 bases lay outside the gene matches. CDR3 nucleotide sequence: TGTGCCAGCAGTTTGACAGGGATTCCACCCCTCCACTTT. Its protein product is CASSLTGIPPLHF.

The chain combines TRBV2 with TRBJ2-7; no clear D. Trimming took off 7 bases at V and 5 bases at J, with 15 bases between the two ends. CDR1 is SNHLY, CDR2 FYNNEI, per germline. CDR3 length: 13 amino acids. The CDR3 DNA is TGTGCCAGCAAGGCAGGCACTTCGGACGAGCAGTACTTC. Translating gives CASKAGTSDEQYF.

The rearrangement joins TRBV15 to TRBJ1-3; D is perhaps TRBD1 (6 bases). The ends were cut back, 9 bases at V and 2 bases at J, with 17 bases in the middle. Germline assignment: CDR1 LNHNV and CDR2 YYDKDF (reference sequence). The CDR3 has 15 amino acids. The CDR3 sequence: CATKLPGEPGNTIYF. For the CDR3, the DNA is TGTGCCACTAAACTTCCAGGGGAACCTGGAAACACCATATATTTT. Full variable domain (remainder filled in from reference TRBV15 and TRBJ1-3): DAMVIQNPRYQVTQFGKPVTLSCSQTLNHNVMYWYQQKSSQAPKLLFHYYDKDFNNEADTPDNFQSRRPNTSFCFLDIRSPGLGDTAMYLCATKLPGEPGNTIYFGEGSWLTVV.

The J gene is TRBJ1-2, the V gene TRBV4-1; possibly TRBD1 for D (5 bases). This CDR3 has 15 amino acids. The germline V gene has CDR1 MGHRA and CDR2 YSYEKL. V dropped 3 bases and J dropped 8 bases, with 19 bases sitting between them. The CDR3 sequence: CASSHPEQATRGYTF. CDR3 DNA sequence: TGCGCCAGCAGCCATCCTGAACAGGCCACGCGAGGCTACACCTTC.

The chain joins TRBV14 to TRBJ2-7; 10 bases fit TRBD2. The V and J ends lost 3 bases and 8 bases, in that order; junction bases with no gene match: 4. The length of the CDR3 is 13 residues. Germline V gene data show CDR1 as SGHDN and CDR2 as FVKESK. As DNA, the CDR3 is TGTGCCAGCAGCCATTTAACTAGCGGGAAGCAGTACTTC. This gives the protein CASSHLTSGKQYF.

This clone was observed a single time. The CDR3 protein is CSASDVTSGTPVAYNEQFF. The CDR3 bases are TGCAGTGCTAGTGATGTGACTAGCGGGACACCAGTAGCCTACAATGAGCAGTTCTTC. The rearrangement joins TRBV20-1 to TRBJ2-1, with TRBD2 matching over 11 bases. CDR1 is DFQATT, CDR2 SNEGSKA, per germline (reference sequence). The CDR3 has 19 residues. V was clipped by 3 bases and J by 2 bases; unmatched bases: 15.

The chain has TRBV19 and TRBJ2-1, with unresolved D. The germline V gene encodes CDR1 LNHDA and CDR2 SQIVND (reference sequence). CDR3 length equals 13 residues. Trimming took 3 bases from V and 7 from J, leaving 10 bases between them. CDR3 loop: CASSIRWANEQFF. The CDR3 DNA is TGTGCCAGTAGTATTCGTTGGGCGAATGAGCAGTTCTTC.

The chain recombines TRBV27 with TRBJ1-2, with 7 bases matching TRBD1. The CDR3 is 16 residues long. The J segment lost 4 bases and the V segment lost 4 bases, leaving 12 bases of the junction unmatched. CDR1 and CDR2 from the germline V gene are MNHEY and SMNVEV (reference sequence). The CDR3 coding sequence is TGTGCCAGCAGTTATAGCACAGGGGCGACGGCCTATGGCTACACCTTC. This translates into CASSYSTGATAYGYTF.

The chain uses TRBV19 and TRBJ1-1, with 11 bases identical to TRBD1. Germline V CDR1 and CDR2: LNHDA, SQIVND (reference sequence). The trim removed 5 bases at V and 5 bases at J, leaving 10 bases unmatched. There are 16 residues in the CDR3. The CDR3 sequence is CASSWRDRGFGTEAFF. CDR3 coding DNA: TGTGCCAGTAGTTGGAGGGACAGGGGGTTTGGGACTGAAGCTTTCTTT.

The chain recombines TRBV19 with TRBJ1-2; 9 bases are a match to TRBD1. Germline V gene sequence: CDR1 LNHDA, CDR2 SQIVND (reference sequence). V trimming: 6 bases; J trimming: 3 bases; junction bases outside the gene matches: 8. This CDR3 has 15 residues. This CDR3 is CASSPNWTGDYGYTF. DNA for the CDR3: TGTGCCAGTAGCCCGAACTGGACAGGGGACTATGGCTACACCTTC.

This clone was counted a few times. The J gene is TRBJ1-3, the V gene TRBV7-6; 9 bases agree with TRBD1. Germline V gene sequence: CDR1 SGHVS, CDR2 FNYEAQ. After removal of 5 bases from V and 4 bases from J, the junction contained 9 bases not matched to a gene. CDR3 length equals 16 residues. The CDR3 DNA reads as TGTGCCAGCAGCACCCGACAGGGGGAAACCGGAAACACCATATATTTT. It specifies CASSTRQGETGNTIYF.

This chain uses TRBV7-6 with TRBJ1-1; 7 positions agree with TRBD1. There are 17 residues in the CDR3. V shed 5 bases and J 6 bases; nucleotides not matched to a gene: 18. Per the germline V gene, CDR1 is SGHVS and CDR2 is FNYEAQ. The CDR3 sequence: CASSLKGRTGRIAEAFF. The CDR3 DNA reads TGTGCCAGCAGCCTAAAAGGAAGGACAGGTAGAATAGCTGAAGCTTTCTTT.

J is TRBJ2-1 and V is TRBV7-9; TRBD2 agrees at 10 bases. V gave up 3 bases and J gave up 4 bases; unmatched junction bases: 3. The length of the CDR3 is 15 residues. The germline CDR1 and CDR2 sequences are SEHNR and FQNEAQ (reference sequence). The CDR3 region is CASSFGTSEYNEQFF. The CDR3 nucleotides read TGTGCCAGCAGCTTCGGGACTAGCGAATACAATGAGCAGTTCTTC.

The J gene is TRBJ2-2, the V gene TRBV19, with D tentatively TRBD2 (6 bases). Germline V gene data show CDR1 as LNHDA and CDR2 as SQIVND (reference sequence). This CDR3 has 15 amino acids. Trimming took off 7 bases at V and 5 bases at J, with 17 bases between the two ends. In DNA, the CDR3 is TGTGCCAGTACGGAGGGCCGTTTTCGTACCGGGGAGCTGTTTTTT. Amino acid sequence: CASTEGRFRTGELFF. The full variable domain, completed using reference TRBV19 and TRBJ2-2, is DGGITQSPKYLFRKEGQNVTLSCEQNLNHDAMYWYRQDPGQGLRLIYYSQIVNDFQKGDIAEGYSVSREKKESFPLTVTSAQKNPTAFYLCASTEGRFRTGELFFGEGSRLTVL.

The rearrangement uses TRBV12-3 or TRBV12-4 and TRBJ2-2; D is unresolved. V lost 5 bases and J lost 6, with 10 bases in between. This CDR3 spans 13 amino acids. CDR3 bases: TGTGCCAGCAGTCCCCGGTTCTCCGGGGAGCTGTTTTTT. Translating gives CASSPRFSGELFF.

The rearrangement uses TRBV20-1 and TRBJ1-2; D is unresolved. Trimming took 7 bases from V and 4 from J, leaving 10 bases between them. Germline CDR1 is DFQATT and CDR2 is SNEGSKA (reference sequence). There are 11 residues in the CDR3. CDR3 loop: CSGTGPYGYTF. The CDR3 region has the DNA TGCAGTGGCACTGGGCCCTATGGCTACACCTTC.

This clone was detected only a few times. This chain links TRBV7-3 with TRBJ2-7, with 9 positions matching TRBD2. The CDR3 totals 15 residues. V trimming: 4 bases; J trimming: 6 bases; junction bases outside the gene matches: 10. CDR1 and CDR2 from the germline V gene are SGHTA and FQGTGA. The DNA for the CDR3 is TGTGCCAGCAGCTCCCATAGCGGGAGCGGGTCCGAGCAGTACTTC. Its protein product is CASSSHSGSGSEQYF.

V and J are TRBV5-5 and TRBJ2-2, with TRBD2 as a possible D gene (5 bases). Between the trimmed V and J ends, which lost 2 bases and 0 bases, there was a span of 8 bases. The germline V gene encodes CDR1 SGHKS and CDR2 YYEKEE (reference sequence). This CDR3 contains 15 residues. The CDR3 nucleotides are TGTGCCAGCAGCTTAGGAGGAACGAACACCGGGGAGCTGTTTTTT. It encodes CASSLGGTNTGELFF. Using reference TRBV5-5 and TRBJ2-2 for the parts outside the CDR3, the full variable domain is DAGVTQSPTHLIKTRGQQVTLRCSPISGHKSVSWYQQVLGQGPQFIFQYYEKEERGRGNFPDRFSARQFPNYSSELNVNALLLGDSALYLCASSLGGTNTGELFFGEGSRLTVL.

The chain joins TRBV3-1 (or the pseudogene TRBV3-2) to TRBJ1-6; no clear D gene. V was clipped by 2 bases and J by 16 bases, with 15 bases between them. The CDR3 is made up of 13 amino acids. The germline gives CDR1 LGHDT, CDR2 YNNKEL (reference sequence). DNA for the CDR3: TGTGCCAGCAGCCAACTCAAAGGACTTAATCTCCACTTT. It is translated as CASSQLKGLNLHF.